These 26 T cell receptor beta chains were all obtained from the same sample, sequenced in a study of vaccination and CD4 T cells after COVID-19. Treatment noted: approximately nine-day PBMC culture with coronavirus spike peptide pools or control peptides (ViraFEST assay). For these receptors, no antigen is known. Researchers used the Oncomine TCR Beta short-read assay to sequence DNA from cultured CD4+ T cells. A single record per CDR3 protein comes from TCRdb applying MiXCR to the PCR reads. The sample lists more than 10,000 distinct CDR3 sequences; approximately 70% were seen once. The source material was CD4+ T cells from blood, cultured in vitro. Every receptor here comes from a human donor who had recovered from COVID-19.

The chain links TRBV6-2 or TRBV6-3 to TRBJ2-1; 8 bases fit TRBD1. This CDR3 is 14 amino acids long. Per the germline V gene, CDR1 is MNHEY and CDR2 is SVGEGT. With V trimmed by 10 bases and J by 6 bases, 11 bases remained unmatched. This chain's CDR3 is CAIRVQGAVNEQFF. CDR3 DNA: TGTGCCATCCGAGTGCAGGGGGCGGTCAATGAGCAGTTCTTC.

The chain is built from TRBV10-3 and TRBJ1-3, with no clear D. CDR3 length: 15 amino acids. The ends were cut back, 3 bases at V and 11 bases at J, with 20 bases in the middle. Germline CDR1 is ENHRY and CDR2 is SYGVKD. The CDR3 loop reads CAISDAGTSVGAIYF. The DNA for the CDR3 is TGTGCCATCAGTGACGCCGGCACCTCGGTCGGGGCCATATATTTT.

The V and J genes are TRBV20-1 and TRBJ1-2, with 7 bases matching TRBD1. Trimming removed 3 bases from V and 4 bases from J; junction bases left unmatched: 5. The CDR3 runs to 13 residues. The V gene's germline CDR1 is DFQATT and CDR2 SNEGSKA (reference sequence). The CDR3 DNA follows: TGCAGTGCTAGGCCCACAGGGGCCTATGGCTACACCTTC. Translation: CSARPTGAYGYTF.

The chain is built from TRBV28 and TRBJ2-2; D is undetermined. CDR3 size: 12 residues. Per the germline V gene, CDR1 is MDHEN and CDR2 is SYDVKM. Trimming removed 2 bases at V and 5 bases at J, with 3 bases between. CDR3 loop: CASSLVTGELFF. The CDR3 coding sequence is TGTGCCAGCAGTTTAGTAACCGGGGAGCTGTTTTTT.

This chain joins TRBV20-1 and TRBJ2-7; D might be TRBD1 or TRBD2, each matching 5 bases. V was pared by 2 bases and J by 3 bases, with 14 bases between. CDR3 length: 14 residues. Germline loops: CDR1 DFQATT, CDR2 SNEGSKA (reference sequence). DNA for the CDR3: TGCAGTGCTAGACGGGACGGATTAAACTACGAGCAGTACTTC. It is translated as CSARRDGLNYEQYF.

The V gene is TRBV7-2, the J gene TRBJ1-3, with 8 bases identical to TRBD1. Germline trimming cut 2 bases from V and 6 bases from J; bases unmatched to any gene: 6. CDR1 SGHTA and CDR2 FQGNSA come from the germline V gene. The CDR3 has 15 residues. In DNA form, the CDR3 reads TGTGCCAGCAGCTTATCCGGACAGGGTCTAAACACCATATATTTT. Translating gives CASSLSGQGLNTIYF.

The chain uses TRBV5-4 and TRBJ1-1; D unclear. The CDR3 totals 13 residues. V lost 4 bases and J lost 1, with 8 bases in between. The germline CDR1 and CDR2 sequences are SGHNT and YYREEE (reference sequence). CDR3 DNA sequence: TGTGCCAGCAGCCGCACACCGAACACTGAAGCTTTCTTT. Translation: CASSRTPNTEAFF.

The rearrangement joins TRBV7-9 to TRBJ1-5, with D tentatively TRBD1 (5 bases). Deletions cut 4 bases from V and 0 bases from J, with 10 bases between. From germline, CDR1 is SEHNR and CDR2 FQNEAQ (reference sequence). CDR3 length equals 15 residues. In nucleotides, the CDR3 is TGTGCCAGCAGCTCGCCAGGGTATAGCAATCAGCCCCAGCATTTT. Protein sequence: CASSSPGYSNQPQHF.

The chain employs TRBV6-5 and TRBJ2-7; TRBD2 might be the D (5 bases). Germline assignment: CDR1 MNHEY and CDR2 SVGAGI. The CDR3 is made up of 14 amino acids. Deletions cut 2 bases from V and 2 bases from J, with 10 bases between. CDR3 sequence (DNA): TGTGCCAGCAGTTACAAGGGCGGGCCCTACGAGCAGTACTTC. This sequence encodes CASSYKGGPYEQYF.

This chain connects TRBV9 to TRBJ2-7; 8 bases map to TRBD2. This CDR3 comprises 15 residues. The ends lost 4 bases at V and 2 bases at J; junction bases unmatched: 8. CDR1 and CDR2 from the germline V gene are SGDLS and YYNGEE. The CDR3: CASSPREGSTYEQYF. CDR3 DNA: TGTGCCAGCAGCCCCCGGGAGGGGAGCACCTACGAGCAGTACTTC.

The DNA of the CDR3 is TGTGCCAGCGGATGGGGGAACGGTAATTCACCCCTCCACTTT. It codes for CASGWGNGNSPLHF. J is TRBJ1-6 and V is TRBV27; D perhaps matches TRBD1 (5 bases). Trimming shortened V by 8 bases and J by 6 bases, and 14 bases separated the two germline ends. Germline CDR1 reads MNHEY; CDR2 reads SMNVEV (reference sequence). This CDR3 contains 14 residues.

Concerning this clonotype itself: Compared with germline, one end of the junction differs, possibly owing to a read error. The gene calls are TRBV9 and TRBJ1-6; 7 positions agree with TRBD1. The CDR3 is 15 residues long. Germline CDR1 is SGDLS and CDR2 is YYNGEE. The CDR3 nucleotides are TGTGCCAGCAGCACAGGGGACGGCTATGATTCACCCCTCCACTTT. Its translation is CASSTGDGYDSPLHF.

The chain joins TRBV6-5 to TRBJ1-2; TRBD1 might be the D (5 bases). CDR3 length equals 13 residues. Looked up from germline, CDR1 is MNHEY and CDR2 is SVGAGI. V dropped 2 bases and J dropped 3 bases, with 7 bases sitting between them. In DNA form, the CDR3 reads TGTGCCAGCAGTTACGGGACGGACTATGGCTACACCTTC. Translating it yields CASSYGTDYGYTF.

V gene TRBV24-1 combines with J gene TRBJ1-1; TRBD1 is a possible D gene (6 bases). The CDR3 consists of 13 residues. Trimming removed 7 bases from V and 4 bases from J, with 12 bases in between. Germline lookup yields CDR1 KGHDR and CDR2 SFDVKD. The CDR3 region has the DNA TGTGCCACCAGACTAGGGGGGGGCACTGAAGCTTTCTTT. It encodes CATRLGGGTEAFF.

The rearrangement links TRBV28 to TRBJ2-1; 14 nucleotides match TRBD2. Germline CDR1 is MDHEN and CDR2 is SYDVKM. The CDR3 runs 17 residues. V gave up 4 bases and J gave up 5 bases; unmatched junction bases: 7. The DNA of the CDR3 is TGTGCCAGCAGTTCCCCGACTAGCGGGAGGGCCAACAATGAGCAGTTCTTC. Translation gives CASSSPTSGRANNEQFF. Variable domain in full (rest from reference TRBV28 and TRBJ2-1): DVKVTQSSRYLVKRTGEKVFLECVQDMDHENMFWYRQDPGLGLRLIYFSYDVKMKEKGDIPEGYSVSREKKERFSLILESASTNQTSMYLCASSSPTSGRANNEQFFGPGTRLTVL.

The V call is TRBV24-1, the J call TRBJ2-3; D remains unclear. Trimming took 0 bases from V and 0 from J, leaving 0 bases between them. The CDR3 runs to 13 residues. The germline gives CDR1 KGHDR, CDR2 SFDVKD. CDR3 residues: CATSDLSTDTQYF. The CDR3 region has the DNA TGTGCCACCAGTGATTTGAGCACAGATACGCAGTATTTT.

The CDR3 coding sequence is TGTGCCAGCATCCAACGGCAAGGGAACACTGAAGCTTTCTTT. Its translation is CASIQRQGNTEAFF. The chain combines TRBV28 with TRBJ1-1, with D unclear. CDR3 size: 14 residues. Germline V lookup: CDR1 MDHEN, CDR2 SYDVKM. The V gene lost 7 bases and the J gene lost 1 base, with 13 bases spanning the gap.

J is TRBJ2-2 and V is TRBV27; maybe TRBD1 (6 bases). V dropped 3 bases and J dropped 3 bases, with 14 bases sitting between them. The CDR3 length is 16 residues. CDR1 MNHEY and CDR2 SMNVEV come from the germline V gene (reference sequence). This CDR3 is CASSFNRVRDTGELFF. For the CDR3, the DNA is TGTGCCAGCAGTTTCAACAGGGTGAGGGACACCGGGGAGCTGTTTTTT.

The chain has TRBV6-1 and TRBJ1-2; the D is unclear. CDR1 and CDR2 from the germline V gene are MNHNS and SASEGT. The CDR3 length is 12 residues. V was trimmed by 4 bases and J by 8 bases, leaving 11 bases between them. In DNA, the CDR3 is TGTGCCAGCAGTGGGATATTAATGGGCTACACCTTC. Translating gives CASSGILMGYTF.

V and J are TRBV21-1 and TRBJ2-7; the D call of TRBD1 is as the table states it, not checked on the DNA. TRBV21-1 is a pseudogene locus. The CDR3 has 14 residues. The CDR3 DNA reads as TGTGCCAGCAGGAAGAGCCCGGTCTCCTACGAGCAGTACTTC. Protein: CASRKSPVSYEQYF.

The chain couples TRBV24-1 to TRBJ1-2, with TRBD1 matching over 9 bases. Trimming removed 7 bases from V and 8 bases from J; junction bases left unmatched: 4. Germline V gene lookup returns CDR1 KGHDR and CDR2 SFDVKD. The CDR3 loop spans 12 amino acids. This CDR3 is CATSRTGDGYTF. In DNA form, the CDR3 reads TGTGCCACCAGCCGGACAGGGGACGGCTACACCTTC.

In nucleotides, the CDR3 is TGTGCCAGCAGTGCCCTTCCGGGGGCGGTTTCACCCCTCCACTTT. Translated: CASSALPGAVSPLHF. This chain connects TRBV6-1 to TRBJ1-6, with D possibly being TRBD1 (6 bases). The CDR3 totals 15 residues. Per germline, CDR1 MNHNS and CDR2 SASEGT. The germline V and J ends were trimmed by 4 bases and 9 bases, with 16 bases remaining between them.

The V gene is TRBV28, the J gene TRBJ1-2, with D uncertain. V shed 7 bases and J shed 6 bases, with 21 bases lying between them. The CDR3 is made up of 15 amino acids. Germline V gene data show CDR1 as MDHEN and CDR2 as SYDVKM. The chain's CDR3 is CASTLSGLRSDGYTF. CDR3 DNA: TGTGCCAGCACTCTAAGCGGGCTTCGCAGCGATGGCTACACCTTC.

The chain combines TRBV19 with TRBJ1-1, with 7 bases identical to TRBD1. CDR3 length equals 14 residues. J was trimmed by 0 bases and V by 7 bases; bases with no gene match: 5. CDR1 and CDR2 from the germline V gene are LNHDA and SQIVND (reference sequence). The CDR3 bases are TGTGCCAGTACAGCACAGGGGTTGAACACTGAAGCTTTCTTT. Protein sequence: CASTAQGLNTEAFF.

The chain joins TRBV7-8 to TRBJ1-2, with D unclear. CDR3 length: 13 amino acids. V was trimmed by 7 bases and J by 4 bases, leaving 13 bases between them. From germline, CDR1 is SGHVS and CDR2 FQNEAQ. CDR3 protein: CASTQGAGYGYTF. In nucleotides, the CDR3 is TGTGCCAGCACCCAAGGTGCAGGCTATGGCTACACCTTC. The full variable domain, in which reference TRBV7-8 and TRBJ1-2 provide the parts outside the CDR3, is GAGVSQSPRYKVAKRGQDVALRCDPISGHVSLFWYQQALGQGPEFLTYFQNEAQLDKSGLPSDRFFAERPEGSVSTLKIQRTQQEDSAVYLCASTQGAGYGYTFGSGTRLTVV.

The rearrangement joins TRBV30 to TRBJ1-5, with a weak D call TRBD1 (5 bases). CDR3 length: 14 residues. Germline lookup yields CDR1 GTSNPN and CDR2 SVGIG (reference sequence). CDR3 protein: CAGRSGLGNQPQHF. CDR3 coding DNA: TGTGCAGGGAGATCGGGACTAGGCAATCAGCCCCAGCATTTT.